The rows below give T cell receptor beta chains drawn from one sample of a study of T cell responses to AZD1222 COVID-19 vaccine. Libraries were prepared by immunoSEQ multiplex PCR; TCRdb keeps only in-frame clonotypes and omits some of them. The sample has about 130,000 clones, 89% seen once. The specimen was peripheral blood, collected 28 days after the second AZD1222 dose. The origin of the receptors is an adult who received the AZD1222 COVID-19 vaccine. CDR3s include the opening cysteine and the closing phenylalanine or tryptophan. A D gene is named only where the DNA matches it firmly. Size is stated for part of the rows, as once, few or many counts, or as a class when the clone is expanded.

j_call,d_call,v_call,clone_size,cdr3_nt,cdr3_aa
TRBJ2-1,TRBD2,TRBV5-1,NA,TGCGCCAGCAGCTCGGATACTAGCGGGGGGGCCGATGAGCAGTTCTTC,CASSSDTSGGADEQFF
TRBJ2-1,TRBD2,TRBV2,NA,TGTGCCAGCGGAACTAGCGCCCTTACCTACAATGAGCAGTTCTTC,CASGTSALTYNEQFF
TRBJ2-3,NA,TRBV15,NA,TGTGCCACCAGCAGAGATCCCCGACGTCACACAGATACGCAGTATTTT,CATSRDPRRHTDTQYF
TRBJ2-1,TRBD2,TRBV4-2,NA,TGTGCCAGCAGCCCTTCGGGAGGGGCACGGGAGCAGTTCTTC,CASSPSGGAREQFF
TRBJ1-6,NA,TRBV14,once,TGTGCCAGCAGCCAAGACTGGATTCTCTCACCCCTCCACTTT,CASSQDWILSPLHF
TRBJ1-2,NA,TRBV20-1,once,TGCAGTGCTAGTAATCCCACAGGATCTGGCTACACCTTC,CSASNPTGSGYTF
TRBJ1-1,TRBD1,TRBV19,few,TGTGCCAGTTCACAGGGACAGGGCGGTATGTTAGCTTTCTTT,CASSQGQGGMLAFF
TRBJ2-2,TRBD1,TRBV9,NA,TGTGCCAGCGGAGACAGGGGGAACACCGGGGAGCTGTTTTTT,CASGDRGNTGELFF
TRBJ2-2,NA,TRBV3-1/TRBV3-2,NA,TGTGCCAGCAGCCAAGATAATACCGGGGAGCTGTTTTTT,CASSQDNTGELFF
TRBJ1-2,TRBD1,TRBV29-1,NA,TGCAGCGTTGACGTTAGGCAGGGGGCTTTGGTCTATGGCTACACCTTC,CSVDVRQGALVYGYTF
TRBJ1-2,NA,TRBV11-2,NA,TGTGCCAGCAGCCAGCTCAGGGGTACCCCCCTCACCTTC,CASSQLRGTPLTF
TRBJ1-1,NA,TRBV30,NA,TGTGCCTGGAGCGGTGAAGTGTCGGAAGCTTTCTTT,CAWSGEVSEAFF
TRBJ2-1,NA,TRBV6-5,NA,TGTGCCAGCAGGGCACACGAGAGGAATGAGCAGTTCTTC,CASRAHERNEQFF
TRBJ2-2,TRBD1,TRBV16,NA,TGTGCCAGCAGCATTGACAGGGTTCGCGGGGAGCTGTTTTTT,CASSIDRVRGELFF
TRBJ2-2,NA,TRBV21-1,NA,TGTGCCAGCAGCGGGGCAGAAAACACCGGGGAGCTGTTTTTT,CASSGAENTGELFF
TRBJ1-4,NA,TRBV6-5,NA,TGTGCCAGCAGTACCAATAATGAAAAACTGTTTTTT,CASSTNNEKLFF
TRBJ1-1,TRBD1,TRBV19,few,TGTGCCAGTAGTATTGTGGCAGGGGGAACTGAAGCTTTCTTT,CASSIVAGGTEAFF
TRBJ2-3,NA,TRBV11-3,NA,TGTGCCAGCAGCTTAGACGGGAACACAGATACGCAGTATTTT,CASSLDGNTDTQYF
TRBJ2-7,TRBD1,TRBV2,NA,TGTGCCAGCCTTGACAGGGCCACCTACGAGCAGTACTTC,CASLDRATYEQYF
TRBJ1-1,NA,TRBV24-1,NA,TGTGCCACCAGTGACGGAGTTGAAGCTTTCTTT,CATSDGVEAFF
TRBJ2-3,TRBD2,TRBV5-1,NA,TGCGCCAGCAGCCTGGGACTAGCGGGAGGGACTAGCACAGATACGCAGTATTTT,CASSLGLAGGTSTDTQYF
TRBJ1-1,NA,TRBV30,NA,TGTGCCTGGAGTGTGGGAGATGTAGCTTTCTTT,CAWSVGDVAFF
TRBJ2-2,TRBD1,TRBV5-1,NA,TGCGCCAGCAGCCCTCGGGACAGGGGTACCGGGGAGCTGTTTTTT,CASSPRDRGTGELFF
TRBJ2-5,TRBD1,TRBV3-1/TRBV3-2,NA,TGTGCCAGCAGCACTCAGAGGACAGGGGGGAGAGAGACCCAGTACTTC,CASSTQRTGGRETQYF
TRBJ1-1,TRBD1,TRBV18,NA,TGTGCCAGCTCATACCTCTTGACAGGGGGAGGTGGTACTGAAGCTTTCTTT,CASSYLLTGGGGTEAFF